Sequencing of this TCR beta chain was carried out in a study of shared clonotypes between healthy human individuals. Overall study context: The donors, two women and three men, were aged 18 to 49.

Authors' processing steps: Because ImmunoSEQ provided only junction sequences with no quality scores, the filtering differed. Produced via immunoSEQ multiplex PCR; TCRdb's table is partial and in-frame only. V and J calls and clone size are copied from that table; D and trimming were computed from the DNA. The table records 400,000 to 500,000 clones, roughly four fifths of them present only once. The V gene lost 4 bases and the J gene lost 4 bases, with 10 bases spanning the gap. Germline assignment: CDR1 SGHTA and CDR2 FQGTGA. The CDR3 is 14 amino acids. Unsorted samples, those not sorted, used approximately 90 million PBMCs for genomic DNA.

The sequenced sample was PBMCs. The sequence was obtained from a woman aged 40 to 50 in good health. Some clones in this sample may be carry-over from other donors' samples. V gene TRBV7-3 combines with J gene TRBJ2-2; no reliable D call. DNA for the CDR3: TGTGCCAGCAGCTCCCCGACTGGCACCGGGGAGCTGTTTTTT. Protein: CASSSPTGTGELFF.